These T cell receptor beta chains were read from a single sample in a study of vaccination effects on CD4 cells after COVID-19. No antigen has been assigned to these receptors. The method was immunoSEQ multiplex PCR; TCRdb's version includes in-frame clones alone and lacks a portion of them. The sample lists tens of thousands of clones; about 74% were seen once. This material consisted of CD4+ T cells from PBMCs cultured without peptide, taken after COVID-19 vaccination. Receptors were obtained from a human donor who received a COVID-19 vaccine. CDR3s include the opening cysteine and the closing phenylalanine or tryptophan. The D gene is left open where the match is weak. For some rows the clone size is stated as once, few or many, or as a class when expanded; others skip it.

j_call: TRBJ1-5
d_call: NA
clone_size: NA
v_call: TRBV6-1
cdr3_nt: TGTGCCAGCAGTGAAGCGCAGGGAACTCAGCCCCAGCATTTT
cdr3_aa: CASSEAQGTQPQHF

j_call: TRBJ1-2
d_call: NA
clone_size: NA
v_call: TRBV4-1
cdr3_nt: TGCGCCAGCAGCCAAGCCGGGGGGCTCATTTATGGCTACACCTTC
cdr3_aa: CASSQAGGLIYGYTF

j_call: TRBJ2-1
d_call: NA
clone_size: NA
v_call: TRBV7-2
cdr3_nt: TGTGCCAGCAGCTCGGACGTAAGCTCCTACAATGAGCAGTTCTTC
cdr3_aa: CASSSDVSSYNEQFF

j_call: TRBJ1-1
d_call: TRBD1
clone_size: NA
v_call: TRBV6-5
cdr3_nt: TGTGCCAGCAGGCAGGGGGACGGCACTGAAGCTTTCTTT
cdr3_aa: CASRQGDGTEAFF

j_call: TRBJ1-6
d_call: NA
clone_size: NA
v_call: TRBV2
cdr3_nt: TGTGCCAGCCGGGCCCAAGCCGATTCACCCCTCCACTTT
cdr3_aa: CASRAQADSPLHF

j_call: TRBJ1-1
d_call: TRBD1
clone_size: NA
v_call: TRBV19
cdr3_nt: TGTGCCAGTAGTACTCGGACAGGCCTGAACACTGAAGCTTTCTTT
cdr3_aa: CASSTRTGLNTEAFF

j_call: TRBJ1-4
d_call: TRBD1
clone_size: NA
v_call: TRBV5-1
cdr3_nt: TGCGCCAGCAGCCCGGGACAGACGTATGAAAAACTGTTTTTT
cdr3_aa: CASSPGQTYEKLFF

j_call: TRBJ1-2
d_call: NA
clone_size: NA
v_call: TRBV29-1
cdr3_nt: TGCAGCGTTGATGGGCAGGATATCTACACCTTC
cdr3_aa: CSVDGQDIYTF

j_call: TRBJ2-5
d_call: NA
clone_size: NA
v_call: TRBV18
cdr3_nt: TGTGCCAGCTCACCATTCCGGGGCCAAGAGACCCAGTACTTC
cdr3_aa: CASSPFRGQETQYF

j_call: TRBJ2-3
d_call: TRBD1
clone_size: NA
v_call: TRBV9
cdr3_nt: TGTGCCAGCGGTCCGACAGGGGGGATTGGGACAGATACGCAGTATTTT
cdr3_aa: CASGPTGGIGTDTQYF

j_call: TRBJ2-5
d_call: NA
clone_size: NA
v_call: TRBV5-1
cdr3_nt: TGCGCCAGCAGCTTTCGTGGGGGTGGGGAGACCCAGTACTTC
cdr3_aa: CASSFRGGGETQYF

j_call: TRBJ1-3
d_call: NA
clone_size: NA
v_call: TRBV5-1
cdr3_nt: TGCGCCAATCCGAGGTGGGGGCATGACACCATATATTTT
cdr3_aa: CANPRWGHDTIYF

j_call: TRBJ2-2
d_call: TRBD1
clone_size: NA
v_call: TRBV4-1
cdr3_nt: TGCGCCAGCAGCCCACGGACAGGGGCAGGCACCGGGGAGCTGTTTTTT
cdr3_aa: CASSPRTGAGTGELFF

j_call: TRBJ2-2
d_call: NA
clone_size: NA
v_call: TRBV29-1
cdr3_nt: TGCAGCGTGGAGTTGAGGGGCACCGGGGAGCTGTTTTTT
cdr3_aa: CSVELRGTGELFF

j_call: TRBJ2-2
d_call: NA
clone_size: NA
v_call: TRBV27
cdr3_nt: TGTGCCAGCAGTGACGATTCTCCGATCCGGAAGGGCACCGGGGAGCTGTTTTTT
cdr3_aa: CASSDDSPIRKGTGELFF

j_call: TRBJ2-2
d_call: NA
clone_size: NA
v_call: TRBV2
cdr3_nt: TGTGCCAGCAGCTCTGACAGGATGAACACCGGGGAGCTGTTTTTT
cdr3_aa: CASSSDRMNTGELFF

j_call: TRBJ1-5
d_call: NA
clone_size: few
v_call: TRBV24-1
cdr3_nt: TGTGCCACCAGCGCCGCAAGCGGGGGCAATCAGCCCCAGCATTTT
cdr3_aa: CATSAASGGNQPQHF

j_call: TRBJ2-5
d_call: NA
clone_size: NA
v_call: TRBV6-2/TRBV6-3
cdr3_nt: TGTGCCAGCAGTTACCCCGATCACCAAGAGACCCAGTACTTC
cdr3_aa: CASSYPDHQETQYF

j_call: TRBJ2-3
d_call: NA
clone_size: NA
v_call: TRBV5-1
cdr3_nt: TGCGCCAGCAGCGAAGGGGGGGTTGGCACAGATACGCAGTATTTT
cdr3_aa: CASSEGGVGTDTQYF

j_call: TRBJ2-5
d_call: NA
clone_size: NA
v_call: TRBV10-3
cdr3_nt: TGTGCCTCAAAAATGGGGGGCGCAGGGGAGACCCAGTACTTC
cdr3_aa: CASKMGGAGETQYF

j_call: TRBJ1-2
d_call: NA
clone_size: NA
v_call: TRBV5-1
cdr3_nt: TGCGCCAGCAGCTCCGGACAGTCTGGCTACACCTTC
cdr3_aa: CASSSGQSGYTF

j_call: TRBJ1-1
d_call: NA
clone_size: NA
v_call: TRBV6-5
cdr3_nt: TGTGCCAGCAGGAACTCACTGAACACTGAAGCTTTCTTT
cdr3_aa: CASRNSLNTEAFF

j_call: TRBJ1-1
d_call: NA
clone_size: once
v_call: TRBV7-2
cdr3_nt: TGTGCCAGCAGCTTAACAGGGAACACTGAAGCTTTCTTT
cdr3_aa: CASSLTGNTEAFF